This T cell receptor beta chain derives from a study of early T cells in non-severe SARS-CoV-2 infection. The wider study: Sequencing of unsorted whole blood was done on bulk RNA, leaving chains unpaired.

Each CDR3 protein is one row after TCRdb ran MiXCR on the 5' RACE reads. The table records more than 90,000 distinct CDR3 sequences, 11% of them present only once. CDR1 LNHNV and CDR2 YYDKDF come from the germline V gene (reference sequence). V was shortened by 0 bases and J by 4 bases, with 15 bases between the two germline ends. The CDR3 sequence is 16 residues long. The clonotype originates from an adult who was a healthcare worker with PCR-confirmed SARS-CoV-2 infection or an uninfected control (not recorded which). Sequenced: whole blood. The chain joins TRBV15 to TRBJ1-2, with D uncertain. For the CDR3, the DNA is TGTGCCACCAGCAGAGAGGCCCTCCGGGTCGGCTATGGCTACACCTTC. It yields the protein CATSREALRVGYGYTF.